This TCR beta chain was found in a study of breast tumors, draining lymph nodes, adjacent tissues. Samples came from axillary lymph nodes draining the breast cancer. This clonotype was seen a few times. The antigen remains unidentified. Given a much more abundant clone one base away, this may be a read error. It is likely a read error, because the conserved phenylalanine at the end of the CDR3 is missing. Broader study findings: Luminal-like breast cancer showed significantly greater tumor-nontumor repertoire similarity than basal-like breast cancer did. Most tumor T cells seemingly derive from lymph node, then expand in tumor. Tumor T cell lymph node origin was a supported hypothesis, not proven. Tumors had less TCR diversity than lymph nodes, more than nontumor tissue.

A single record per CDR3 protein comes from TCRdb applying MiXCR to the multiplex PCR reads. The table includes 75,000 to 100,000 distinct CDR3 sequences, roughly a fifth detected once. This receptor was obtained from a female donor with breast cancer. Some clones in this sample may be carry-over from other donors' samples. Material: axillary lymph node tissue.

The CDR3 coding sequence is TGTGCCAGCAGCTCTCGAGGCATTAATGAGCAGTTCTCC. This encodes CASSSRGINEQFS. The genes are TRBV4-2 and TRBJ2-1; D is uncertain. CDR3 size: 13 residues. V was pared by 5 bases and J by 7 bases, with 12 bases between. Germline V gene data show CDR1 as LGHNA and CDR2 as YNFKEQ.